The present TCR beta chain was sequenced within a study of control samples from healthy donors and cancer patients (TCRdb year 2020). Libraries were built with the immunoSEQ multiplex PCR assay. TCRdb limited this immuneACCESS table to in-frame rearrangements with V and J called. A share of clones is missing; checked studies link under half to unresolved V genes, and the rest is unexplained. This sample holds 70,000 to 80,000 clones; around 90% were observed only once. Jointly, the top ten make up under 2.5% of the sample. Spanning cysteine to phenylalanine, the CDR3 consists of 15 amino acids. This entry keeps only the CDR3 DNA: 45 bases, framed from base 1. Relative to germline, V is 0 bases shorter and J is 4 bases shorter, with 11 bases between their ends. From the germline V gene, CDR1 is SGHRS and CDR2 is YFSETQ. Details on this clone: The antigen it binds to is not known. Within one base of it there is no much larger clone, and no base qualities were kept.

The material sequenced was PBMCs. The sequence links TRBV5-1 to TRBJ2-1; the D gene cannot be resolved beyond TRBD1 or TRBD2, each matching 6 bases. The source of this sequence is a woman aged 55-69 years with head and neck cancer. The DNA reads as follows: TGCGCCAGCAGCTTGGCACTAGGGGGGTACAATGAGCAGTTCTTC. Its translation reads: CASSLALGGYNEQFF.